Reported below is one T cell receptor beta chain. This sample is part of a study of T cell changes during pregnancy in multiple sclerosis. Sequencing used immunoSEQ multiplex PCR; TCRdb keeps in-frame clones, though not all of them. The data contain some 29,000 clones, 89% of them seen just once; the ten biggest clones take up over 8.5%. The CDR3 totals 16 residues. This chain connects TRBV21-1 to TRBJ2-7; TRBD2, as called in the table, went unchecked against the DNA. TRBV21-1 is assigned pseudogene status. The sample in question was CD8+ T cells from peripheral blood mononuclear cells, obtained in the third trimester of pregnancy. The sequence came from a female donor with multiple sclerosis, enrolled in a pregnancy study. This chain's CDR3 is CASSTPGLAGRYEQYF. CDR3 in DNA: TGTGCCAGCAGCACACCGGGACTAGCGGGCCGCTACGAGCAGTACTTC.